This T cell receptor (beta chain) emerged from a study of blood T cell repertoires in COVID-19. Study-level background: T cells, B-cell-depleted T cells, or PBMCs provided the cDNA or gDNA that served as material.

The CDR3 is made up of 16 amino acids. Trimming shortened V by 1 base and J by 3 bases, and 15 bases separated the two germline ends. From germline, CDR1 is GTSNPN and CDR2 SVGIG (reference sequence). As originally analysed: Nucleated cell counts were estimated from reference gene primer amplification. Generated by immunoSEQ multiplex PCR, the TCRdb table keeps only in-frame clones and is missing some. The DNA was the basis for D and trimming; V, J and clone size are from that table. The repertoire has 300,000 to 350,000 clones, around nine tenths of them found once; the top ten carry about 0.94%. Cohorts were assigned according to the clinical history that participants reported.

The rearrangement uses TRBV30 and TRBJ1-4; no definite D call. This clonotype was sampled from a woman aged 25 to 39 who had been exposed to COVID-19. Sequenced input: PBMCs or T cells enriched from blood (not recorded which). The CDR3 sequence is CAWSAFPPTSNEKLFF. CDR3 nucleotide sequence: TGTGCCTGGAGTGCCTTTCCTCCTACCTCTAATGAAAAACTGTTTTTT.